These T cell receptor beta chains were read from a single sample in a study of shared clonotypes between healthy human individuals. TCRdb keeps only in-frame clones here, not all; method: immunoSEQ multiplex PCR. The repertoire holds some 2 million clones, with about 95% as singletons. The sequencing sample was made of naive CD8+ T cells sorted from blood. The receptors come from a young man in good health. Both conserved end residues are part of each CDR3. The D gene is left open where the match is weak. Some rows mark clone size as missing; the rest say once, few, many or name a class of expanded clone.

clone size	D gene	J gene	V gene	CDR3 protein	CDR3 DNA
.	TRBD2	TRBJ2-7	TRBV11-3	CASSLPSGLASKGEQYF	TGTGCCAGCAGCTTACCCTCCGGACTAGCGTCAAAGGGGGAGCAGTACTTC
.	TRBD1	TRBJ1-1	TRBV19	CASSIAGGVEAFF	TGTGCCAGTAGTATAGCAGGGGGGGTCGAAGCTTTCTTT
.	TRBD2	TRBJ2-1	TRBV2	CASVAGDPWNEQFF	TGTGCCAGCGTAGCGGGGGACCCCTGGAATGAGCAGTTCTTC
once	.	TRBJ2-7	TRBV7-8	CASSLAWSGGSYEQYF	TGTGCCAGCAGCTTAGCGTGGAGTGGAGGCTCCTACGAGCAGTACTTC
.	TRBD2	TRBJ2-3	TRBV7-9	CASSFPRLAGPTGDTQYF	TGTGCCAGCAGCTTCCCCCGGCTAGCGGGGCCGACAGGGGATACGCAGTATTTT
.	.	TRBJ1-1	TRBV9	CASSATGTGTEAFF	TGTGCCAGCAGCGCGACAGGTACCGGCACTGAAGCTTTCTTT
.	.	TRBJ2-1	TRBV9	CASSPWTTSPVQFF	TGTGCCAGCAGCCCCTGGACTACCTCGCCCGTGCAGTTCTTC
.	.	TRBJ2-7	TRBV5-4	CASSFYGGTYEQYF	TGTGCCAGCAGCTTCTACGGGGGAACCTACGAGCAGTACTTC
.	.	TRBJ2-2	TRBV5-1	CASSLAGARNTGELFF	TGCGCCAGCAGCTTGGCTGGGGCTAGGAACACCGGGGAGCTGTTTTTT
.	.	TRBJ2-4	TRBV28	CASSPTGTNKNIQYF	TGTGCCAGCAGTCCTACCGGGACGAATAAAAACATTCAGTACTTC
.	TRBD2	TRBJ2-3	TRBV7-2	CASSHRNGTSGRNTDTQYF	TGTGCCAGCAGCCATCGAAACGGGACTAGCGGGAGGAACACAGATACGCAGTATTTT
.	.	TRBJ2-3	TRBV7-9	CASSPPNTQYF	TGTGCCAGCAGCCCCCCGAATACGCAGTATTTT
once	.	TRBJ2-3	TRBV9	CASSGVLDTQYF	TGTGCCAGCAGCGGTGTCTTGGATACGCAGTATTTT
.	.	TRBJ1-1	TRBV13	CASSLGSPGPEAFF	TGTGCCAGCAGCTTAGGCAGTCCGGGACCAGAAGCTTTCTTT